This paragraph reports one T cell receptor beta chain. Its matching antigen is unknown. The source of the sample is a study of cytomegalovirus exposure and HLA in healthy donors. Study-level points and caveats: The sole available immune exposure information was CMV serostatus.

The PCR contained 60 Vbeta and 13 Jbeta primers. TCRdb's copy holds only in-frame clones and misses some; the assay was immunoSEQ multiplex PCR. Of around 200,000 clones listed, approximately 80% are singletons. Per the germline V gene, CDR1 is LGHNT and CDR2 is FRNRAP. The CDR3 spans 16 residues. Trimming took 0 bases from V and 1 from J, leaving 12 bases between them. Material for sequencing was PBMCs. This rearrangement joins TRBV12-5 to TRBJ1-1; perhaps TRBD1 as D (6 bases). This TCR was sampled from a woman aged 50 to 65 in good health and CMV-seronegative. The chain's CDR3 is CASGLVFGQSNTEAFF. The CDR3 coding sequence is TGTGCTAGTGGTTTGGTATTCGGACAGTCGAACACTGAAGCTTTCTTT.